The 25 T cell receptor beta chains listed next were all sequenced from one sample in a study of T cells in Graves' hyperthyroidism and ophthalmopathy. The CDR3 regions of TCR beta were amplified from RNA transcripts. First-round RT-PCR with HTBI primers amplified the TCR CDR3 region. Using its own MiXCR run on the multiplex PCR reads, TCRdb lists one record per CDR3 protein. This sample has some 600,000 distinct CDR3 sequences, with about 15% found just once. The sample comprised blood. The receptors originated from a woman younger than 45 with Graves' hyperthyroidism that later progressed to Graves' ophthalmopathy.

This clonotype was found many times. The genes are TRBV20-1 and TRBJ1-5; D call uncertain. The CDR3 contains 14 residues. V lost 3 bases and J lost 0, with 9 bases in between. Looked up from germline, CDR1 is DFQATT and CDR2 is SNEGSKA (reference sequence). CDR3: CSASETYSNQPQHF. Here the CDR3 DNA reads TGCAGTGCTAGTGAGACCTATAGCAATCAGCCCCAGCATTTT.

The chain employs TRBV6-1 and TRBJ2-7; the D gene could be TRBD1 or TRBD2 (5 bases each). The CDR3 is made up of 13 amino acids. From germline, CDR1 is MNHNS and CDR2 SASEGT. V was clipped by 8 bases and J by 3 bases, with 14 bases between them. The CDR3 sequence is CASQPGRSYEQYF. Written as DNA, the CDR3 is TGTGCCAGCCAACCGGGACGGAGCTACGAGCAGTACTTC.

This clonotype was observed many times. The chain joins TRBV27 to TRBJ1-4, with 7 bases fitting TRBD1. V shed 9 bases, J shed 8 bases, and the junction held 9 bases outside the gene matches. Germline CDR1 and CDR2: MNHEY and SMNVEV (reference sequence). This CDR3 has 13 amino acids. The CDR3 nucleotides are TGTGCCAGTAGACAGGGCCTAGAAGAAAAACTGTTTTTT. The encoded protein is CASRQGLEEKLFF. The full variable domain, completed using reference TRBV27 and TRBJ1-4, is EAQVTQNPRYLITVTGKKLTVTCSQNMNHEYMSWYRQDPGLGLRQIYYSMNVEVTDKGDVPEGYKVSRKEKRNFPLILESPSPNQTSLYFCASRQGLEEKLFFGSGTQLSVL.

This clonotype occurred a few times. V usage is TRBV20-1 and J usage is TRBJ2-1; tentatively, D is TRBD2 (5 bases). CDR3 size: 14 residues. V was trimmed by 6 bases and J by 8 bases, leaving 20 bases between them. The germline V gene encodes CDR1 DFQATT and CDR2 SNEGSKA (reference sequence). The chain's CDR3 is CSAPGPLGIDEQFF. Here the CDR3 DNA reads TGCAGTGCGCCCGGGCCCCTCGGGATCGATGAGCAGTTCTTC.

In this sample, this clonotype turned up many times. The chain joins TRBV5-1 to TRBJ1-2; D not resolved. The CDR3 has 14 amino acids. Germline-derived CDR1 and CDR2 are SGHRS and YFSETQ. V lost 0 bases and J lost 4, with 10 bases in between. Here the CDR3 DNA reads TGCGCCAGCAGCTTGGGTGACGGGGTCTATGGCTACACCTTC. Its protein is CASSLGDGVYGYTF.

This clonotype was seen repeatedly, ten times or more. This chain links TRBV12-3 or TRBV12-4 with TRBJ1-1; 12 bases align to TRBD1. The CDR3 is made up of 15 amino acids. Trimming removed 7 bases from V and 5 bases from J; junction bases left unmatched: 8. CDR3 sequence: CASTRDRGLGTEAFF. Here the CDR3 DNA reads TGTGCCAGCACCCGGGACAGGGGGCTAGGAACTGAAGCTTTCTTT.

This clonotype has ten or more counts. The J gene is TRBJ2-5, the V gene TRBV25-1; TRBD2 might be the D (5 bases). This CDR3 is 16 amino acids long. CDR1 and CDR2 (germline): MGHDK, SYGVNS. Trimming removed 5 bases at V and 5 bases at J, with 21 bases between. CDR3 sequence: CASSPHQRSDMETQYF. CDR3 nucleotide sequence: TGTGCCAGCAGTCCCCACCAGCGGAGTGATATGGAGACCCAGTACTTC. The full variable domain, rest sourced from reference TRBV25-1 and TRBJ2-5, is EADIYQTPRYLVIGTGKKITLECSQTMGHDKMYWYQQDPGMELHLIHYSYGVNSTEKGDLSSESTVSRIRTEHFPLTLESARPSHTSQYLCASSPHQRSDMETQYFGPGTRLLVL.

Ten or more counts support this clonotype. V is TRBV27 and J is TRBJ2-1; the D gene is possibly TRBD2 (6 bases). The V end lost 6 bases, the J end lost 4 bases, and 10 bases lay between the germline ends. The length of the CDR3 is 13 residues. Germline V gene data show CDR1 as MNHEY and CDR2 as SMNVEV (reference sequence). CDR3 residues: CASSLRGYNEQFF. In DNA form, the CDR3 reads TGTGCCAGCAGCCTCCGGGGGTACAATGAGCAGTTCTTC.

This clonotype appeared a single time. The chain has TRBV4-1 and TRBJ1-1; D perhaps matches TRBD1 (6 bases). Germline values: CDR1 MGHRA, CDR2 YSYEKL. The CDR3 consists of 14 residues. V lost 4 bases and J 5 bases, leaving 14 bases between the germline ends. This chain's CDR3 is CASSLNGQGTEAFF. As DNA, the CDR3 is TGCGCCAGCAGCCTAAACGGTCAGGGGACTGAAGCTTTCTTT.

There are many counts of this clonotype. V gene TRBV29-1 combines with J gene TRBJ2-4; D may be TRBD1 or TRBD2 (5 bases each). Trimming removed 7 bases from V and 3 bases from J, with 22 bases in between. CDR3 length equals 16 residues. Germline lookup yields CDR1 SQVTM and CDR2 ANQGSEA. For the CDR3, the DNA is TGCAGCGGTATCGAGATTAGAGGGACCAGCAAAAACATTCAGTACTTC. Translation gives CSGIEIRGTSKNIQYF.

This clonotype occurred many times. The chain combines TRBV27 with TRBJ2-5, with TRBD1 as a possible D gene (5 bases). Germline V gene sequence: CDR1 MNHEY, CDR2 SMNVEV (reference sequence). The CDR3 has 14 residues. Trimming stripped 2 bases from V and 4 bases from J, with 11 bases between. The CDR3 is CASSLMFQGETQYF. For the CDR3, the DNA is TGTGCCAGCAGTTTAATGTTTCAGGGAGAGACCCAGTACTTC.

This clonotype was counted between two and nine times. One end of the junction is discordant with germline, which a read error may explain. This sequence joins TRBV12-3 or TRBV12-4 and TRBJ1-4; TRBD1 aligns across 8 bases. CDR3 length: 14 amino acids. The DNA of the CDR3 is TGTGCCAGCAGTGACAGGGGTTCTAATGGAAAACTGTTTTTT. Residues: CASSDRGSNGKLFF.

The chain employs TRBV12-3 or TRBV12-4 and TRBJ2-7, with 9 bases that match TRBD2. Unmatched junction bases numbered 3, after V lost 1 base and J lost 5 bases. CDR3 length equals 14 residues. In nucleotides, the CDR3 is TGTGCCAGCAGTTTAGTAGCGGGGGCCCACGAGCAGTACTTC. Its translation is CASSLVAGAHEQYF.

Regarding this clonotype: An end of the junction does not agree with germline; a read error may underlie this. The CDR3 sequence: CASSFSGTGRVTEAFF. The CDR3 bases are TGCGCCAGCAGTTTTTCCGGGACAGGGCGTGTGACTGAAGCTTTCTTT. The chain combines TRBV28 with TRBJ1-1, with 9 positions matching TRBD1. The CDR3 is made up of 16 amino acids. Germline V lookup: CDR1 MDHEN, CDR2 SYDVKM.

This clonotype was counted a few times. The genes are TRBV11-3 and TRBJ2-2; unclear D gene. The CDR3 loop spans 11 amino acids. V was shortened by 5 bases and J by 10 bases, with 8 bases between the two germline ends. The germline gives CDR1 SGHNT, CDR2 YENEEA. The CDR3 sequence: CASSPQMELFF. CDR3 in DNA: TGTGCCAGCAGCCCACAGATGGAGCTGTTTTTT. Full variable domain (missing parts from reference TRBV11-3 and TRBJ2-2): EAGVVQSPRYKIIEKKQPVAFWCNPISGHNTLYWYLQNLGQGPELLIRYENEEAVDDSQLPKDRFSAERLKGVDSTLKIQPAELGDSAVYLCASSPQMELFFGEGSRLTVL.

The V gene is TRBV6-1, the J gene TRBJ2-2, with 9 bases aligning to TRBD1. Germline-derived CDR1 and CDR2 are MNHNS and SASEGT. After removal of 10 bases from V and 6 bases from J, the junction contained 6 bases not matched to a gene. CDR3 length: 13 residues. The CDR3 is CATGQGMAGELFF. CDR3 sequence (DNA): TGTGCCACTGGACAGGGGATGGCCGGGGAGCTGTTTTTT.

Ten or more counts support this clonotype. The chain employs TRBV7-2 and TRBJ2-4; 9 bases line up with TRBD1. CDR1 and CDR2 (germline): SGHTA, FQGNSA. The CDR3 contains 15 residues. V trimming: 5 bases; J trimming: 7 bases; junction bases outside the gene matches: 9. DNA of the CDR3: TGTGCCAGCAGCGGAGGGACAGGGAGGTTTAACATTCAGTACTTC. Protein sequence: CASSGGTGRFNIQYF.

The table lists this clonotype with a few counts. This chain links TRBV18 with TRBJ2-7, with 7 bases fitting TRBD2. CDR1 is KGHSH and CDR2 is LQKENI in the germline V gene. The ends lost 6 bases at V and 3 bases at J; junction bases unmatched: 14. The CDR3 runs 16 residues. CDR3 protein: CASSAQWRENLYEQYF. CDR3 DNA: TGTGCCAGCTCGGCCCAGTGGCGGGAGAATCTCTACGAGCAGTACTTC.

This clonotype was observed many times. The chain combines TRBV12-3 or TRBV12-4 with TRBJ1-5, with 7 bases identical to TRBD1. CDR3 length: 11 amino acids. V dropped 4 bases and J dropped 11; count of bases not matched to a gene: 2. CDR3 DNA: TGTGCCAGCAGTTCACAGGGGACCCAGCATTTT. Protein sequence: CASSSQGTQHF.

The rearrangement links TRBV12-5 to TRBJ1-4; D unresolved. CDR1 is LGHNT and CDR2 is FRNRAP in the germline V gene. The CDR3 covers 12 residues. With 6 bases removed from V and 6 bases from J, the gap between germline ends came to 8 bases. The CDR3 here is CASGSRHEKLFF. The CDR3 region has the DNA TGTGCTAGTGGGTCTCGGCATGAAAAACTGTTTTTT. Complete variable domain (other parts from reference TRBV12-5 and TRBJ1-4): DARVTQTPRHKVTEMGQEVTMRCQPILGHNTVFWYRQTMMQGLELLAYFRNRAPLDDSGMPKDRFSAEMPDATLATLKIQPSEPRDSAVYFCASGSRHEKLFFGSGTQLSVL.

This clonotype has a count of ten or more. This sequence joins TRBV12-5 and TRBJ1-2; a weak D match, TRBD1 (5 bases). V shed 7 bases and J shed 5 bases, with 11 bases lying between them. The CDR3 spans 12 residues. CDR1 is LGHNT and CDR2 is FRNRAP in the germline V gene. CDR3 protein: CASVGTAYGYTF. For the CDR3, the DNA is TGTGCTAGTGTCGGGACTGCGTATGGCTACACCTTC.

This clonotype was seen many times. CDR3 region: CASRGQPNTGELFF. The CDR3 region has the DNA TGTGCCAGCAGGGGACAGCCGAACACCGGGGAGCTGTTTTTT. The chain combines TRBV28 with TRBJ2-2, with 7 bases fitting TRBD1. The length of the CDR3 is 14 residues. Germline lookup yields CDR1 MDHEN and CDR2 SYDVKM. The junction had 1 base not matched to a gene; V was cut back by 6 bases and J by 0 bases.

V usage is TRBV7-9 and J usage is TRBJ2-1; maybe TRBD2 (6 bases). Between the trimmed V and J ends, which lost 5 bases and 9 bases, there was a span of 23 bases. Germline CDR1 SEHNR, CDR2 FQNEAQ (reference sequence). The CDR3 has 16 amino acids. The CDR3, as DNA: TGTGCCAGCAGCCCGTGGGGAGGTGGTGAAATGGGTGAGCAGTTCTTC. Residues: CASSPWGGGEMGEQFF.

This clonotype was seen at least ten times. J is TRBJ2-7 and V is TRBV5-1; 8 nucleotides agree with TRBD2. The V gene's germline CDR1 is SGHRS and CDR2 YFSETQ. The CDR3 runs 16 residues. Trimming removed 4 bases from V and 3 bases from J; junction bases left unmatched: 12. The CDR3 coding sequence is TGCGCCAGCAGCGCGATACCGGGACTAGAGGGCTACGAGCAGTACTTC. This translates into CASSAIPGLEGYEQYF. The full variable domain, completed using reference TRBV5-1 and TRBJ2-7, is KAGVTQTPRYLIKTRGQQVTLSCSPISGHRSVSWYQQTPGQGLQFLFEYFSETQRNKGNFPGRFSGRQFSNSRSEMNVSTLELGDSALYLCASSAIPGLEGYEQYFGPGTRLTVT.

This clonotype was counted many times. This chain joins TRBV29-1 and TRBJ2-3, with D perhaps being TRBD1 or TRBD2 (5 bases each). This CDR3 is 15 amino acids long. V was trimmed by 0 bases and J by 2 bases, leaving 12 bases between them. CDR1 and CDR2 (germline): SQVTM, ANQGSEA. The CDR3 sequence: CSVEDRGVYTDTQYF. The CDR3 nucleotides are TGCAGCGTTGAAGATCGAGGGGTCTACACAGATACGCAGTATTTT.